These 12 T cell receptor beta chains originate from one sample sequenced in a study of CD8 T cells in Susac syndrome. RNA totalling about 0.5 to 1 ug underwent reverse transcription with random hexamers. TCRdb analysed the immunoSEQ multiplex PCR reads with MiXCR anew, one entry per CDR3 protein. This sample has some 210,000 distinct CDR3 sequences; about 95% occur once, and the top ten carry approximately 0.15%. Sequenced input: CD4+ T cells from PBMCs. The receptor source for this set is a human donor with Susac syndrome.

V gene TRBV30 combines with J gene TRBJ1-5; D may be TRBD1 (5 bases). V was shortened by 3 bases and J by 4 bases, with 13 bases between the two germline ends. The CDR3 is 14 residues long. The germline gives CDR1 GTSNPN, CDR2 SVGIG (reference sequence). The CDR3 sequence is CAWSRGVGNQPQHF. The CDR3 nucleotides read TGTGCCTGGAGCCGGGGGGTTGGGAATCAGCCCCAGCATTTT.

This chain joins TRBV5-4 and TRBJ2-1; TRBD1 or TRBD2 may be the D gene (5 bases each). This CDR3 is 15 amino acids long. The V gene lost 4 bases and the J gene lost 5 bases, with 16 bases spanning the gap. Per the germline V gene, CDR1 is SGHNT and CDR2 is YYREEE (reference sequence). This CDR3 reads CASSLVMVGDNEQFF. The CDR3 DNA reads TGTGCCAGCAGCCTGGTGATGGTGGGGGACAATGAGCAGTTCTTC.

The DNA of the CDR3 is TGTGCCAGCAGCCCGGAATACTATAATTCACCCCTCCACTTT. Translation: CASSPEYYNSPLHF. The V gene is TRBV3-1, the J gene TRBJ1-6; D not resolved. Germline V gene data show CDR1 as LGHDT and CDR2 as YNNKEL (reference sequence). The CDR3 loop spans 14 amino acids. Deletions cut 4 bases from V and 3 bases from J, with 7 bases between.

The chain is built from TRBV19 and TRBJ2-5; D perhaps matches TRBD1 (6 bases). The V gene's germline CDR1 is LNHDA and CDR2 SQIVND (reference sequence). Trimming cost V 5 bases and J 4 bases, with 17 bases left between them. CDR3 length equals 15 residues. The CDR3 DNA is TGTGCCAGTAGTCCACAGTGGGGGCTCAGAGAGACCCAGTACTTC. This translates into CASSPQWGLRETQYF.

The V and J genes are TRBV30 and TRBJ1-5; 10 bases match TRBD1. The CDR3 sequence is 15 residues long. Germline trimming cut 3 bases from V and 5 bases from J; bases unmatched to any gene: 7. The V gene's germline CDR1 is GTSNPN and CDR2 SVGIG (reference sequence). This chain's CDR3 is CAWSATGGVDQPQHF. CDR3 in DNA: TGTGCCTGGAGCGCGACAGGGGGCGTTGATCAGCCCCAGCATTTT.

This chain uses TRBV20-1 with TRBJ1-5; possible D gene TRBD1, 5 bases. Looked up from germline, CDR1 is DFQATT and CDR2 is SNEGSKA (reference sequence). Trimming took off 6 bases at V and 12 bases at J, with 12 bases between the two ends. The CDR3 sequence is 10 residues long. The CDR3 nucleotides read TGCAGTGCGTCCTCGGGGGTCCAGCATTTT. Its protein is CSASSGVQHF.

The rearrangement uses TRBV20-1 and TRBJ2-3; D is undetermined. V was cut by 5 bases and J by 1 base, with 7 bases left in between. Looked up from germline, CDR1 is DFQATT and CDR2 is SNEGSKA (reference sequence). This CDR3 is 12 amino acids long. The CDR3 coding sequence is TGCAGTGCTTCTCAAGGCACAGATACGCAGTATTTT. This codes for CSASQGTDTQYF.

This clonotype has a single count. The chain has TRBV7-2 and TRBJ2-7, with D perhaps being TRBD1 or TRBD2 (6 bases each). Germline lookup yields CDR1 SGHTA and CDR2 FQGNSA. Trimming pared 5 bases from V and 0 bases from J, leaving 14 bases between. The CDR3 runs 15 residues. The CDR3 DNA follows: TGTGCCAGCAGCCGTATCGGGGGCCGCTCCTACGAGCAGTACTTC. Encoded protein: CASSRIGGRSYEQYF.

The chain uses TRBV20-1 and TRBJ2-1, with 9 bases aligning to TRBD1. Trimming at V came to 6 bases and at J to 8 bases, leaving 11 bases not matched to a gene. This CDR3 comprises 14 residues. The germline V gene encodes CDR1 DFQATT and CDR2 SNEGSKA (reference sequence). CDR3 in amino acids: CSAVRTGEVDEQFF. CDR3 nucleotides: TGCAGTGCCGTGAGGACAGGGGAGGTCGATGAGCAGTTCTTC.

The genes are TRBV12-3 or TRBV12-4 and TRBJ2-3; TRBD2 aligns across 13 bases. Trimming at V came to 4 bases and at J to 7 bases, leaving 11 bases not matched to a gene. CDR3 length: 17 amino acids. The CDR3 sequence: CASSSLSGTSGVNTQYF. Here the CDR3 DNA reads TGTGCCAGCAGTTCTCTTTCCGGGACTAGCGGGGTAAATACGCAGTATTTT.

V usage is TRBV28 and J usage is TRBJ2-3; D ambiguous. CDR1 is MDHEN, CDR2 SYDVKM, per germline. CDR3 length equals 16 residues. With 4 bases removed from V and 4 bases from J, the gap between germline ends came to 18 bases. CDR3: CASSYQLGQNSDTQYF. For the CDR3, the DNA is TGTGCCAGCAGTTATCAACTTGGTCAAAACTCAGATACGCAGTATTTT.

This clonotype has only a few counts. V and J are TRBV9 and TRBJ2-2; TRBD1 agrees at 9 bases. V lost 10 bases to trimming and J lost 5 bases; unmatched junction nucleotides: 6. Germline V gene data show CDR1 as SGDLS and CDR2 as YYNGEE. CDR3 length: 13 amino acids. The chain's CDR3 is CASSTGGTGELFF. DNA for the CDR3: TGTGCCTCTTCGACAGGGGGTACCGGGGAGCTGTTTTTT.